The table lists the clone carrying this T cell receptor (beta chain) with a few counts. Its antigen is unidentified. TCRdb analysed the reads with MiXCR anew, one entry per CDR3 protein. The table records about 770,000 distinct CDR3 sequences, 25% to 35% of them present only once. The record originates from a study of T cell repertoires in cytomegalovirus infection. Study-wide background: Recently described HLA-C-restricted plus well-studied HLA-B-restricted CMV epitopes were used. A matching HLA type, together with CMV infection, was signaled by public TCR beta signatures. Study findings and constraints: The cumulative frequency of public TCR beta families distinguished individuals who carried CMV together with the relevant HLA.

Germline-derived CDR1 and CDR2 are SGHVS and FNYEAQ. V shed 2 bases and J 10 bases; nucleotides not matched to a gene: 5. There are 13 residues in the CDR3. This TCR was sampled from a human donor in good health (CMV status not recorded). Some clones in this sample may be carry-over from other donors' samples. Sequenced here: cultured CD8+ T cells from PBMCs, sampled from culture after CMV antigen stimulation. The rearrangement links TRBV7-6 to TRBJ2-1, with 7 bases lining up with TRBD1. This CDR3 is CASSLPGQKEQFF. The CDR3 DNA reads as TGTGCCAGCAGCTTACCGGGACAGAAGGAGCAGTTCTTC.